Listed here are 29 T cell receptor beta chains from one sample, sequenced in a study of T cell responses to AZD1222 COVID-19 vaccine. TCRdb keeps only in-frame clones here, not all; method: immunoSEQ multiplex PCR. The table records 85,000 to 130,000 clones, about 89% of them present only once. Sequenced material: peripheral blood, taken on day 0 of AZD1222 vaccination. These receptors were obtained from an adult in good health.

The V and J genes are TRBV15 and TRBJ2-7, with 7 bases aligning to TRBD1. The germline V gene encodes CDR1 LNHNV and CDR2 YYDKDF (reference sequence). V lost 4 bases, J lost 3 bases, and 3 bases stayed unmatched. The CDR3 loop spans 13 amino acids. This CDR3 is CATSNGQDYEQYF. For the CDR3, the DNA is TGTGCCACCAGCAACGGACAGGACTACGAGCAGTACTTC.

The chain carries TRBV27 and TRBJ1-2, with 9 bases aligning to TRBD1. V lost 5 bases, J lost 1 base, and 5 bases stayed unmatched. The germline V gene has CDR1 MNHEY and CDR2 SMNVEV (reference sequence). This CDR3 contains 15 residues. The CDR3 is CASSLGQGFNYGYTF. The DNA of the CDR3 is TGTGCCAGCAGTCTAGGACAGGGGTTTAACTATGGCTACACCTTC.

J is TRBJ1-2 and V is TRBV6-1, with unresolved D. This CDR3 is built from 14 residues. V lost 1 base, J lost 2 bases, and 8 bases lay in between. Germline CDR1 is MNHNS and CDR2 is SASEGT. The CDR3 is CASSEERRNYGYTF. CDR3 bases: TGTGCCAGCAGTGAAGAAAGGAGAAACTATGGCTACACCTTC.

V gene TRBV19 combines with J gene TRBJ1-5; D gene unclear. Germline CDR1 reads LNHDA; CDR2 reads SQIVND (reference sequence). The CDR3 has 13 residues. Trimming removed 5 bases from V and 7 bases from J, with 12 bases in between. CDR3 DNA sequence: TGTGCCAGTAGTTTACGGGTTGGCCAGCCCCAGCATTTT. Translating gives CASSLRVGQPQHF.

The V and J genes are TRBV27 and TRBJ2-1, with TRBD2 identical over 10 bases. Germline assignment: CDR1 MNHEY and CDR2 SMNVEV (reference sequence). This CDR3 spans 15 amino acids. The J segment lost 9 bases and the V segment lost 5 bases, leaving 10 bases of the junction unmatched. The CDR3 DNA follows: TGTGCCAGCAGTCCGCTAGCGGGAGCTCTAGGTGAGCAGTTCTTC. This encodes CASSPLAGALGEQFF.

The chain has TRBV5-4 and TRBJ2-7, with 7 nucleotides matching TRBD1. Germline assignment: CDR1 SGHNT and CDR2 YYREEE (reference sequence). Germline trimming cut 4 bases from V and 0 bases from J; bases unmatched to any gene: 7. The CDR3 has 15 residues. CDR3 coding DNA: TGTGCCAGCAGCCAAGACAGGGTTCCCTCCTACGAGCAGTACTTC. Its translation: CASSQDRVPSYEQYF.

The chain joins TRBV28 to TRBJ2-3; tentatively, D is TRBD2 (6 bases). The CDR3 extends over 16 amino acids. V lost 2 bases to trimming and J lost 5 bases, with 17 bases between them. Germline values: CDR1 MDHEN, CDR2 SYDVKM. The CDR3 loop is CASSLLTSQYRDTQYF. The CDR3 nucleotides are TGTGCCAGCAGTTTACTGACTAGTCAATACAGAGATACGCAGTATTTT.

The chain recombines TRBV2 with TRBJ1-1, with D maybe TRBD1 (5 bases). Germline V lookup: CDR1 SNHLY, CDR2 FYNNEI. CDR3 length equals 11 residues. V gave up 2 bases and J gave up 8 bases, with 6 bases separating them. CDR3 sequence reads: CASSEKGEAFF. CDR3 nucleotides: TGTGCCAGCAGTGAAAAGGGGGAAGCTTTCTTT.

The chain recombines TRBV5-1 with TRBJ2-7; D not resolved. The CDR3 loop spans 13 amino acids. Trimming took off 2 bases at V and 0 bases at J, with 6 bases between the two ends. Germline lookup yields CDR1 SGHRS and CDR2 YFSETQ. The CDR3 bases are TGCGCCAGCAGCTTAGATTACTCCTACGAGCAGTACTTC. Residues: CASSLDYSYEQYF.

The CDR3 sequence: CASSLVGYEQYF. CDR3 sequence (DNA): TGTGCCAGCAGCCTCGTAGGGTACGAGCAGTACTTC. The chain joins TRBV5-6 to TRBJ2-7; the D is unclear. V lost 4 bases and J lost 4, with 9 bases in between. CDR1 SGHDT and CDR2 YYEEEE come from the germline V gene. CDR3 length equals 12 residues.

The CDR3 DNA sequence: TGTGCCAGCATCCCCTCGGGGGGAGACACCGGGGAGCTGTTTTTT. This translates into CASIPSGGDTGELFF. This rearrangement joins TRBV6-5 to TRBJ2-2; TRBD2 matches 7 bases. V trimming: 7 bases; J trimming: 3 bases; junction bases outside the gene matches: 8. Germline V gene data show CDR1 as MNHEY and CDR2 as SVGAGI. This CDR3 has 15 amino acids.

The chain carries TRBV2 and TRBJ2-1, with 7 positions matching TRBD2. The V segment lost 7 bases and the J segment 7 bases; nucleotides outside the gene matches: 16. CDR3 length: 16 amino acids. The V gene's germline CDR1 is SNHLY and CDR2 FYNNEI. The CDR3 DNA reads TGTGCCAGCATCTTTGGCGGGAGTGTTTGGAGGAATGAGCAGTTCTTC. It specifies CASIFGGSVWRNEQFF. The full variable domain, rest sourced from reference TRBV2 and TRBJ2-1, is EPEVTQTPSHQVTQMGQEVILRCVPISNHLYFYWYRQILGQKVEFLVSFYNNEISEKSEIFDDQFSVERPDGSNFTLKIRSTKLEDSAMYFCASIFGGSVWRNEQFFGPGTRLTVL.

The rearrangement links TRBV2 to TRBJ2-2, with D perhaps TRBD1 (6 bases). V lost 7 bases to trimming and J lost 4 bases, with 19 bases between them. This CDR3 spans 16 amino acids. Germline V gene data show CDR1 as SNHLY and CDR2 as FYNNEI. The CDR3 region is CASTQWTATSTGELFF. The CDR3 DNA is TGTGCCAGCACCCAGTGGACAGCAACATCCACCGGGGAGCTGTTTTTT.

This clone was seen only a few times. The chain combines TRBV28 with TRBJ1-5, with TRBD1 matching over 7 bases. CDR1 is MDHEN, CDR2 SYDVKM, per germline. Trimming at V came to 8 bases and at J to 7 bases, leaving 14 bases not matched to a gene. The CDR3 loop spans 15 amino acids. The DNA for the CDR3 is TGTGCCAGCGGGACAGACCGTTCTGGAGAGCAGCCCCAGCATTTT. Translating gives CASGTDRSGEQPQHF.

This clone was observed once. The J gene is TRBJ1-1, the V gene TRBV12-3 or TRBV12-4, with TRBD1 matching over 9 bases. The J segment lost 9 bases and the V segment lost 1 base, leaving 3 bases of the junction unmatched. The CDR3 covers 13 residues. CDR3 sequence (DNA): TGTGCCAGCAGTTTAGGGACAGGGGACAAAGCTTTCTTT. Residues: CASSLGTGDKAFF.

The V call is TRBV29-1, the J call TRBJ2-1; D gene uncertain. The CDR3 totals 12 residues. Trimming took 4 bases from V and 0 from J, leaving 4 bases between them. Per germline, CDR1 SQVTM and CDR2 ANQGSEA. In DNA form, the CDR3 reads TGCAGCGTTGGGTCCTCCTACAATGAGCAGTTCTTC. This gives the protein CSVGSSYNEQFF.

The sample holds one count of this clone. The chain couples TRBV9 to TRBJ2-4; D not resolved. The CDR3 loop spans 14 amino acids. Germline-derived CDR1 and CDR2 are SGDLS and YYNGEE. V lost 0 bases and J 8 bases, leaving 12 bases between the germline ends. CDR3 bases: TGTGCCAGCAGCGTAGGCCGGGTATCGGACATTCAGTACTTC. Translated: CASSVGRVSDIQYF.

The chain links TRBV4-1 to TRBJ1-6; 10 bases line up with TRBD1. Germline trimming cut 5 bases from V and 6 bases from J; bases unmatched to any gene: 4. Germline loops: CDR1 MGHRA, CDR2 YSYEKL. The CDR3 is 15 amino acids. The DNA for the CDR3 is TGCGCCAGCAGCAAAGGACAGGGGGGTAATTCACCCCTCCACTTT. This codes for CASSKGQGGNSPLHF.

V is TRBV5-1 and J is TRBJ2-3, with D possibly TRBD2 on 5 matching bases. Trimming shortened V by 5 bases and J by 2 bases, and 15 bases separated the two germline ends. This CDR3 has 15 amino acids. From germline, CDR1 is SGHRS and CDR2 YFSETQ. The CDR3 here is CASSLTTSHTDTQYF. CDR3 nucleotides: TGCGCCAGCAGTTTGACTACCTCCCACACAGATACGCAGTATTTT.

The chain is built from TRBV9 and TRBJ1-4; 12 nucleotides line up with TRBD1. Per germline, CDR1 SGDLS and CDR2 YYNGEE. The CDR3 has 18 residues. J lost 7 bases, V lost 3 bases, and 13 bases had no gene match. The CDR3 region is CASSERGVGTGGLEKLFF. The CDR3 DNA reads TGTGCCAGCAGCGAAAGAGGTGTGGGGACAGGGGGCCTTGAAAAACTGTTTTTT. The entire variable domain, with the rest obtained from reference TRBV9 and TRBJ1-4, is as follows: DSGVTQTPKHLITATGQRVTLRCSPRSGDLSVYWYQQSLDQGLQFLIQYYNGEERAKGNILERFSAQQFPDLHSELNLSSLELGDSALYFCASSERGVGTGGLEKLFFGSGTQLSVL.

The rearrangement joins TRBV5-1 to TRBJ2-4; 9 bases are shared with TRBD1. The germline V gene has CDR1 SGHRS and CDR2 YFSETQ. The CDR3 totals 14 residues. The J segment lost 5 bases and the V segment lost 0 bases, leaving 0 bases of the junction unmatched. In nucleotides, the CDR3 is TGCGCCAGCAGCTTGGGACAGGGGGAAAACATTCAGTACTTC. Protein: CASSLGQGENIQYF.

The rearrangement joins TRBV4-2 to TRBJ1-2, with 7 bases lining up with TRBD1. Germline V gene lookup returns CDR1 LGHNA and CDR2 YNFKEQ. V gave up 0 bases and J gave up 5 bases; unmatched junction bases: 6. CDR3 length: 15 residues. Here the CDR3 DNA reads TGTGCCAGCAGCCAAGATCAGGACAGGCAATATGGCTACACCTTC. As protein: CASSQDQDRQYGYTF.

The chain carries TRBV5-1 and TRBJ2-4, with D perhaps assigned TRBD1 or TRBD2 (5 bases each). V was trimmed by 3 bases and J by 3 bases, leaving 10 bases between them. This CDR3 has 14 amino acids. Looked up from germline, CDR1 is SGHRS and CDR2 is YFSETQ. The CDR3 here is CASSSGTVKNIQYF. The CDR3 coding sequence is TGCGCCAGCAGCTCCGGGACGGTCAAAAACATTCAGTACTTC.

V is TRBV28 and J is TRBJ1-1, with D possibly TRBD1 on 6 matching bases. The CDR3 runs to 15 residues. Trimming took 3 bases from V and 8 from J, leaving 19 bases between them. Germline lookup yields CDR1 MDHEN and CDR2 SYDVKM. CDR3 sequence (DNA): TGTGCCAGCAGTTTTGGGGGCGTGGGAACAAGGGAAGCTTTCTTT. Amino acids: CASSFGGVGTREAFF.

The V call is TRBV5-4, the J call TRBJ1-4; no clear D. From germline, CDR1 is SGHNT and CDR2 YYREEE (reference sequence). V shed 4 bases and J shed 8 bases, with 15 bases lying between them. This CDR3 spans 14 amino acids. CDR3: CASSTEREGEKLFF. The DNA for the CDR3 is TGTGCCAGCAGCACTGAACGGGAGGGAGAAAAACTGTTTTTT.

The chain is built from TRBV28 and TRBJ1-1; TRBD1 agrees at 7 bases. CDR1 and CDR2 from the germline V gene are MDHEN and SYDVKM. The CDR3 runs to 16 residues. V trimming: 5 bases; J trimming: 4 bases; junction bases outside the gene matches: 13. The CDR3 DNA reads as TGTGCCAGCAGTCCCCATTCCGACAGGGTCGGCACTGAAGCTTTCTTT. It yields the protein CASSPHSDRVGTEAFF.

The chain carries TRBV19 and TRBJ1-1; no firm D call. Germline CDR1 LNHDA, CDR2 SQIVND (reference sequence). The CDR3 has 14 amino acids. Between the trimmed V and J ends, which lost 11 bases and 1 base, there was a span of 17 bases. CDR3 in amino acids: CAQYKWQENTEAFF. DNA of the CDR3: TGTGCCCAGTATAAATGGCAGGAGAACACTGAAGCTTTCTTT.

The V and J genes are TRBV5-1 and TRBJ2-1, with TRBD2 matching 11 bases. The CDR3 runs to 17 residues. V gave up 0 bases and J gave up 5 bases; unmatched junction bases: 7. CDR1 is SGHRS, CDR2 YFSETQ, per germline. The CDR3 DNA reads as TGCGCCAGCAGCTTGGTGCCGGGACTAGCGGATGACAATGAGCAGTTCTTC. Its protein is CASSLVPGLADDNEQFF.

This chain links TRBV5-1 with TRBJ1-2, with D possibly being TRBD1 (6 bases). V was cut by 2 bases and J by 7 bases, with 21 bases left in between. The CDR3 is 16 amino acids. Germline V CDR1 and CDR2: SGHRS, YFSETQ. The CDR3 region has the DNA TGCGCCAGCAGCTTTTTACCGGAGGGGGGTTCTGGTGGCTACACCTTC. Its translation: CASSFLPEGGSGGYTF.